This T cell receptor (beta chain) was captured by sequencing in a study of control samples from healthy donors and cancer patients. Looked up from germline, CDR1 is KGHDR and CDR2 is SFDVKD. The CDR3 is 13 amino acids. The V segment lost 5 bases and the J segment 4 bases; nucleotides outside the gene matches: 0. The assay was immunoSEQ multiplex PCR, and TCRdb's table has in-frame clones only and misses some. The table has roughly 150,000 clones, just over 85% seen once. This clone was seen only a few times. V usage is TRBV24-1 and J usage is TRBJ1-5, with 8 bases aligning to TRBD1. Sequencing was done on a sample of blood. This clonotype originated in a young man in good health. The CDR3 here is CATSGQGNQPQHF. Written as DNA, the CDR3 is TGTGCCACCAGTGGACAGGGGAATCAGCCCCAGCATTTT.